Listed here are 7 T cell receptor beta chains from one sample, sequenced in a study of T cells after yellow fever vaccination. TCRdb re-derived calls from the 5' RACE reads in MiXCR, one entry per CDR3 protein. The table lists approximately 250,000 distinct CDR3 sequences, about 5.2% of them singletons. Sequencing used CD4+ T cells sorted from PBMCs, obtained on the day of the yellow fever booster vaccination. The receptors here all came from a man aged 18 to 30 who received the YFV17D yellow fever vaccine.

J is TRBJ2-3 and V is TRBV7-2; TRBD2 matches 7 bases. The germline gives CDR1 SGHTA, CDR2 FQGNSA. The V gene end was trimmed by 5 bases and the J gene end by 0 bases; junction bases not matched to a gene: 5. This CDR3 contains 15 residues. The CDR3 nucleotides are TGTGCCAGCAGCCGACAAGCGGGGAGCACAGATACGCAGTATTTT. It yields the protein CASSRQAGSTDTQYF.

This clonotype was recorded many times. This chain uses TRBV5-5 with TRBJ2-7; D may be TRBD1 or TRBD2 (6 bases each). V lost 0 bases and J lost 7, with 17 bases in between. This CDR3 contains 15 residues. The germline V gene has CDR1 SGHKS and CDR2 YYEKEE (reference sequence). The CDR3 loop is CASSLVGGTGLEQYV. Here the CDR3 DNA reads TGTGCCAGCAGCTTGGTGGGGGGCACAGGGCTTGAGCAGTACGTC.

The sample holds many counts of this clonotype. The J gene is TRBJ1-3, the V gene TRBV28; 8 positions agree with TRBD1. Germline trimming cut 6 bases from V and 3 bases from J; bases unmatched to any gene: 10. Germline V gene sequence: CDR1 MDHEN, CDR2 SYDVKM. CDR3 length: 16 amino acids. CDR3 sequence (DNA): TGTGCCAGCAGCCCGGGACAGGCCTCCGGTGGAAACACCATATATTTT. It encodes CASSPGQASGGNTIYF.

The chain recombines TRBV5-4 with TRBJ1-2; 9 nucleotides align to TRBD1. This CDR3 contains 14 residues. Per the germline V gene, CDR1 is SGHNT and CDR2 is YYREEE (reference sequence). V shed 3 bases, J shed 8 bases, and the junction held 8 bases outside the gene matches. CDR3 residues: CASSSTDRGSGYTF. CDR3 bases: TGTGCCAGCAGCTCTACGGACAGGGGTTCCGGCTACACCTTC.

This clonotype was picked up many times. CDR3 sequence reads: CSAWTAYEQYF. As DNA, the CDR3 is TGCAGTGCCTGGACAGCATACGAGCAGTACTTC. The chain recombines TRBV20-1 with TRBJ2-7; D is possibly TRBD1 (6 bases). The germline V gene has CDR1 DFQATT and CDR2 SNEGSKA (reference sequence). CDR3 length: 11 residues. The V end was cut by 6 bases, the J end by 4 bases, with 10 bases between.

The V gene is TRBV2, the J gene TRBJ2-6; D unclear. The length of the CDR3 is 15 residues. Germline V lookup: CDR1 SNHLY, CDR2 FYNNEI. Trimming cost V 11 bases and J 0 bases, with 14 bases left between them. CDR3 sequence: CAGRRGISGANVLTF. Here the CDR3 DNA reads TGTGCCGGGCGTCGAGGAATCTCTGGGGCCAACGTCCTGACTTTC.

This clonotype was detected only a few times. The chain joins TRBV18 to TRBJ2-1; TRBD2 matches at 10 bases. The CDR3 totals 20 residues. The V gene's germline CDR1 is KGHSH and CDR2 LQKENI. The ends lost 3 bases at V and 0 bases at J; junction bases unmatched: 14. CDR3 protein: CASSPREGSGGLSSYNEQFF. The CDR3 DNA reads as TGTGCCAGCTCACCCCGAGAGGGTAGCGGGGGGCTGAGCTCCTACAATGAGCAGTTCTTC.